A selection of T cell receptor beta chains follows, all from one sample in a study of regulatory T cells in long-lasting Graves disease. A single record per CDR3 protein comes from TCRdb applying MiXCR to the multiplex PCR reads. The table includes 550,000 or so distinct CDR3 sequences, around 13% detected once. The same sample was also studied in work on T cells in Graves' hyperthyroidism and ophthalmopathy.

Source: peripheral blood mononuclear cells (PBMCs), taken at new diagnosis, from a patient treated with antithyroid drugs. The receptors were gathered from a woman in her twenties or thirties with Graves disease. Both conserved end residues are part of each CDR3. Fields, in order: clone size, D gene, V gene, J gene, CDR3 DNA, CDR3 protein. D genes are given only for firm matches. Some rows mark clone size as missing; the rest say once, few, many or name a class of expanded clone.

>many|TRBD2|TRBV19|TRBJ2-1
TGTGCCAGTAGTATAACTAGCGGAGTATACAATGAGCAGTTCTTC
CASSITSGVYNEQFF
>many|TRBD2|TRBV2|TRBJ2-1
TGTGCCAGCACTATGACTAGCGGTTCCAATGAGCAGTTCTTC
CASTMTSGSNEQFF
>NA|NA|TRBV3-1|TRBJ1-2
TGTGCCAGCAGCCCGGGGGCAGGTGGCTATGGCTACACCTTC
CASSPGAGGYGYTF
>few|NA|TRBV7-9|TRBJ1-4
TGTGCCAGCAGCCTCTCAACATATGAAAAACTGTTTTTT
CASSLSTYEKLFF
>many|NA|TRBV2|TRBJ1-5
TGTGCCAGGGATCAGGGAGAAAATCAGCCCCAGCATTTT
CARDQGENQPQHF
>many|NA|TRBV6-1|TRBJ1-2
TGTGCCAGCAGTAAAGGACGGAATAACTATGGCTACACCTTC
CASSKGRNNYGYTF
>many|NA|TRBV19|TRBJ2-7
TGTGCCAGTAGCGCTACTGGGGACACCTACGAGCAGTACTTC
CASSATGDTYEQYF
>few|NA|TRBV4-2|TRBJ2-6
TGTGCCAGCAGCCAAGGTGCAGGATCTGGGGCCAACGTCCTGACTTTC
CASSQGAGSGANVLTF
>many|NA|TRBV20-1|TRBJ1-6
TGCAGTGCTCGTAACAGGGAGGGGTCACCCCTCCACTTT
CSARNREGSPLHF
>many|TRBD1|TRBV11-3|TRBJ2-1
TGTGCCAGCAGCCCCCTGGACAGGGGAAATGAGCAGTTCTTC
CASSPLDRGNEQFF
>NA|NA|TRBV20-1|TRBJ1-5
TGCAGTGCTAGAGATCGCGGGACCCACCCCAATCAGCCCCAGCATTTT
CSARDRGTHPNQPQHF
>NA|TRBD1|TRBV4-1|TRBJ1-1
TGCGCCAGCAGCCAAGATATGAGACAGGGGATAAACACTGAAGCTTTCTTT
CASSQDMRQGINTEAFF
>many|NA|TRBV10-2|TRBJ2-1
TGCGCCAGCAACCAGGGGAATGAGCAGTTCTTC
CASNQGNEQFF
>many|NA|TRBV15|TRBJ2-1
TGTGCCACCAGCGTACGGACTGGGAATGATGAGCAGTTCTTC
CATSVRTGNDEQFF
>many|NA|TRBV13|TRBJ2-3
TGTGCCAGCAGCTTAGCGACAGTCTATCCTTTGGACAGCACAGATACGCAGTATTTT
CASSLATVYPLDSTDTQYF
>many|NA|TRBV14|TRBJ2-2
TGTGCCAGCAGCCAAGGGCTAGCCCTTAACACCGGGGAGCTGTTTTTT
CASSQGLALNTGELFF
>NA|NA|TRBV28|TRBJ1-5
TGTGCCAGCAGTGCCAGGGATGCTCAGCCCCAGCATTTT
CASSARDAQPQHF
>NA|NA|TRBV5-4|TRBJ1-2
TGTGCCAGCAGCTTGGGTTCCGGAGCAAGAATCTACACCTTC
CASSLGSGARIYTF
>NA|NA|TRBV28|TRBJ1-1
TGTGCCAGCAGACCCCAGTATTATAACACTGAAGCTTTCTTT
CASRPQYYNTEAFF
>many|NA|TRBV5-1|TRBJ1-1
TGCGCCAGCAGCCCCTCGAGAGGGGGCACTGAAGCTTTCTTT
CASSPSRGGTEAFF
>many|TRBD2|TRBV28|TRBJ2-1
TGTGCCAGCAGGAAAGGACTAGCGGATGGAGGTGAGCAGTTCTTC
CASRKGLADGGEQFF
>few|TRBD2|TRBV29-1|TRBJ2-7
TGCAGCGTCCTTCTAGCGGGAGTGGCGTACGAGCAGTACTTC
CSVLLAGVAYEQYF
>many|TRBD2|TRBV28|TRBJ2-7
TGTGCCAGCAGCCCAGTACTAGCGGGAGCGGACGAGCAGTACTTC
CASSPVLAGADEQYF
>many|TRBD1|TRBV19|TRBJ1-1
TGTGCCAGTAGTGCGGGACAGTACATGAACACTGAAGCTTTCTTT
CASSAGQYMNTEAFF
>NA|NA|TRBV9|TRBJ1-2
TGTGCCAGCAGCCTCTATAGGGGCCATGGCTACACCTTC
CASSLYRGHGYTF
>few|TRBD1|TRBV7-3|TRBJ2-5
TGTGCCAGCAGCCCAGGGGGCAAGAGGGAGACCCAGTACTTC
CASSPGGKRETQYF
>many|TRBD2|TRBV20-1|TRBJ2-7
TGCAGTGCTAGAGGTAGCGGGAGTACTAGGGAGCAGTACTTC
CSARGSGSTREQYF
>many|TRBD1|TRBV13|TRBJ2-7
TGTGCCAGCAGCTCATACCCCGGGACAGGGGAGGATGGGTACGAGCAGTACTTC
CASSSYPGTGEDGYEQYF
>many|TRBD1|TRBV12-3/TRBV12-4|TRBJ1-5
TGTGCCAGCAGTTTAGGATCAGGACAGGGGAGGGAGCCCCAGCATTTT
CASSLGSGQGREPQHF
>many|NA|TRBV2|TRBJ2-5
TGTGCCAGCAGGGGGATGACAGGCCTGGAGACCCAGTACTTC
CASRGMTGLETQYF
>many|NA|TRBV19|TRBJ1-2
TGTGCCAGTACCTTGGGACATTTGAACTATGGCTACACCTTC
CASTLGHLNYGYTF
>many|NA|TRBV2|TRBJ1-5
TGTGCCAGCAGTGAAGCGCTTCAAGGTCAGCCCCAGCATTTT
CASSEALQGQPQHF
>many|NA|TRBV6-1|TRBJ1-4
TGTGCCAGCAGTGAAGTCAGGGGTGAAAAACTGTTTTTT
CASSEVRGEKLFF
>many|NA|TRBV2|TRBJ2-2
TGTGCCAGCGGGACTTTAGGGGGCACCGGGGAGCTGTTTTTT
CASGTLGGTGELFF
>many|TRBD1|TRBV3-1|TRBJ1-2
TGTGCCAGCAGCCTCGGCCAGGGGGAGTATGGCTACACCTTC
CASSLGQGEYGYTF
>many|NA|TRBV12-3/TRBV12-4|TRBJ1-5
TGTGCCAGCAGTTTCCAGGAGAATCAGCCCCAGCATTTT
CASSFQENQPQHF
>many|TRBD2|TRBV15|TRBJ2-3
TGTGCCACGAGCCCCGGGACTAGCGGTTATACGCAGTATTTT
CATSPGTSGYTQYF
>few|NA|TRBV6-1|TRBJ2-5
TGTGCCAGCAGTCTTGTGGGTTTTCGTGGGCCCCAGTACTTC
CASSLVGFRGPQYF
>many|NA|TRBV18|TRBJ1-4
TGTGCCAGCTCACCGGGTGAAAAACTGTTTTTT
CASSPGEKLFF
>NA|TRBD1|TRBV12-3/TRBV12-4|TRBJ1-3
TGTGCCAGCTGGAGGGGGCCTGGAAACACCATATATTTT
CASWRGPGNTIYF
>many|TRBD2|TRBV7-8|TRBJ2-1
TGTGCCAGCAGCTTCTTAGCAGCGGGGCGGGGGGTTAGCTCCTACAATGAGCAGTTCTTC
CASSFLAAGRGVSSYNEQFF
>few|TRBD2|TRBV19|TRBJ2-1
TGTGCCAGTAGTATTAAGGCGGGAGGCCGGGGAAATGAGCAGTTCTTC
CASSIKAGGRGNEQFF
>many|NA|TRBV11-2|TRBJ2-3
TGTGCCAGCAGCTTAGGACACTTT
CASSLGHF
>NA|TRBD2|TRBV20-1|TRBJ2-1
TGCAGTGCTCCGGGACTAGCGGGAGGTAATGAGCAGTTCTTC
CSAPGLAGGNEQFF
>NA|NA|TRBV2|TRBJ1-1
TGTGCCAGCAGTGAAGCGGCAGTGAACACTGAAGCTTTCTTT
CASSEAAVNTEAFF
>NA|NA|TRBV18|TRBJ1-2
TGTGCCAGCTCCGAAAGGACACGGGGAATCTATGGCTACACCTTC
CASSERTRGIYGYTF
>few|TRBD1|TRBV10-3|TRBJ2-7
TGTGCCACCGGGACAGTACACTACGAGCAGTACTTC
CATGTVHYEQYF
>many|NA|TRBV6-1|TRBJ1-1
TGTGCCAGCAGTGCGGGTAGGCTGGAGGGAAACACTGAAGCTTTCTTT
CASSAGRLEGNTEAFF